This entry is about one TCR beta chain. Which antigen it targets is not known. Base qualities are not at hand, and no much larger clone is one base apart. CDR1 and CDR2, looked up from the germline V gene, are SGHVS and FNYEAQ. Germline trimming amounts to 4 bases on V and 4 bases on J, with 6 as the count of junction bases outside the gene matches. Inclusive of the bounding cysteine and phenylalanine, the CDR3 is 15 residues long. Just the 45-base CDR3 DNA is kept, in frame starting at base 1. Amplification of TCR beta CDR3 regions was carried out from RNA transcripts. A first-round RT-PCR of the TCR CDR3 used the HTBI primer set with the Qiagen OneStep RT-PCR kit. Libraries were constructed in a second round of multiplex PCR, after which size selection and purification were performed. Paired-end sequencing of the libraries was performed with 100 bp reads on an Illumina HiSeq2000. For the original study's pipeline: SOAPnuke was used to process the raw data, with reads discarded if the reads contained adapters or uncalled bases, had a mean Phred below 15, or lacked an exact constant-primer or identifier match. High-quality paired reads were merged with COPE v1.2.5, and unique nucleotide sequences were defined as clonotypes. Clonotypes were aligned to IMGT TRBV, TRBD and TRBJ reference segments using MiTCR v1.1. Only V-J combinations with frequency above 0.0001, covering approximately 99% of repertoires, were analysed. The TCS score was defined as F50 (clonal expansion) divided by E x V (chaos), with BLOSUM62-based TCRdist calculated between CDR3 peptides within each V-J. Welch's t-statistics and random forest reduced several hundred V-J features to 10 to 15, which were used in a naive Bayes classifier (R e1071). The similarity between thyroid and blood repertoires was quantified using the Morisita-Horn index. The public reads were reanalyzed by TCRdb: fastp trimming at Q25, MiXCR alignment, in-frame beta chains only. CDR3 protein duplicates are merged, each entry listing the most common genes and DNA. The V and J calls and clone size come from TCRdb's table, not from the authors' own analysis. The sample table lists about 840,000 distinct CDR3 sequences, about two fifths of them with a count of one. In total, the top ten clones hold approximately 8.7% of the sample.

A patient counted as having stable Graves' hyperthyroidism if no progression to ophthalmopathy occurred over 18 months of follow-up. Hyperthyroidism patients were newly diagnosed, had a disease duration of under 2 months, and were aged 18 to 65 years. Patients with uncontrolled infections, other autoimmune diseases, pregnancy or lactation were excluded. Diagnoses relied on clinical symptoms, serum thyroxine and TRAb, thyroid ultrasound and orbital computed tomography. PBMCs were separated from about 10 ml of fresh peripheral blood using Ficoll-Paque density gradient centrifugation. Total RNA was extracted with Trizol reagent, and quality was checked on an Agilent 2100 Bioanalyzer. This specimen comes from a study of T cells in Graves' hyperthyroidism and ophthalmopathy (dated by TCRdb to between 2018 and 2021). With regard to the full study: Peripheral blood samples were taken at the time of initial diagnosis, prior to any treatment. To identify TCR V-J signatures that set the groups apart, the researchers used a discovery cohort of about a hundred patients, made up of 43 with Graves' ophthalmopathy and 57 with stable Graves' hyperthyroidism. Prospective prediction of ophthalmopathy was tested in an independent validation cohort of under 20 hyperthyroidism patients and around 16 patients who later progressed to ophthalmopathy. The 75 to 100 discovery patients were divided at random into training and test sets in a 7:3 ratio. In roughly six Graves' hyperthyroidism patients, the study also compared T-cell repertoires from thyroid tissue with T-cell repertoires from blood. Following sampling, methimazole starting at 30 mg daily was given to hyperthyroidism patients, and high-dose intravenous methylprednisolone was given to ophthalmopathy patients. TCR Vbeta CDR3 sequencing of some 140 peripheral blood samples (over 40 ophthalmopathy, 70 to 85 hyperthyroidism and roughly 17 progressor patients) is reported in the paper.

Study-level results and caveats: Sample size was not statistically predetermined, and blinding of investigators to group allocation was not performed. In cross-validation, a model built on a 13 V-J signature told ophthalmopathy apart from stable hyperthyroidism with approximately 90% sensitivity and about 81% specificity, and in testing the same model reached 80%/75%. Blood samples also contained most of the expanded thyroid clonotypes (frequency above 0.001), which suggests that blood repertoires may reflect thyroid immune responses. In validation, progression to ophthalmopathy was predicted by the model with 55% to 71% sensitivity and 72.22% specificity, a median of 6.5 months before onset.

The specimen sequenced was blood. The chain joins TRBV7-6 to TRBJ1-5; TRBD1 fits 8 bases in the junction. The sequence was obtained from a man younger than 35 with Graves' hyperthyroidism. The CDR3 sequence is CASSSRQGPNQPQHF. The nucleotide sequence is TGTGCCAGCAGCTCCAGACAGGGGCCAAATCAGCCCCAGCATTTT.